Listed below are T cell receptor beta chains from one sample, sequenced in a study of T-cell reconstitution after alpha-beta-depleted transplantation in children. One entry per CDR3 protein results from TCRdb running MiXCR on the PCR reads. The profile shows fewer than 750,000 distinct CDR3 sequences, 25% to 30% of them singletons. Source: PBMCs, taken before TCRalphabeta/CD19-depleted stem cell transplant. The receptors shown here come from a boy under two years old with Wiskott-Aldrich syndrome, due to receive a stem cell transplant. CDR3s include the opening cysteine and the closing phenylalanine or tryptophan. A D gene is named only where the DNA matches it firmly. The listing skips clone size in some rows; elsewhere it reads once, few, many or a size class.

CDR3: CAISDPGQGLYEQYF; DNA: TGTGCCATCAGTGATCCAGGACAGGGATTGTACGAGCAGTACTTC; D: TRBD1; J: TRBJ2-7; V: TRBV10-3; size: .
CDR3: CASSLRRPYGYTF; DNA: TGTGCCAGCAGTTTACGACGGCCTTATGGCTACACCTTC; D: .; J: TRBJ1-2; V: TRBV28; size: .
CDR3: CASSLQPALLISYNEQFF; DNA: TGTGCCAGCAGTTTACAGCCGGCCCTACTCATCTCCTACAATGAGCAGTTCTTC; D: .; J: TRBJ2-1; V: TRBV6-5; size: .
CDR3: CASSPKANNSPLHF; DNA: TGTGCCAGCTCACCAAAAGCGAATAATTCACCCCTCCACTTT; D: .; J: TRBJ1-6; V: TRBV18; size: .
CDR3: CSVAKWDIYTEAFF; DNA: TGCAGCGTGGCTAAGTGGGACATTTACACTGAAGCTTTCTTT; D: .; J: TRBJ1-1; V: TRBV29-1; size: .
CDR3: CASSPVNDNEQFF; DNA: TGTGCCAGCAGTCCCGTGAACGACAATGAGCAGTTCTTC; D: .; J: TRBJ2-1; V: TRBV12-3/TRBV12-4; size: .
CDR3: CASSLGTWETQYF; DNA: TGTGCCAGCAGCTTAGGGACGTGGGAGACCCAGTACTTC; D: .; J: TRBJ2-5; V: TRBV7-2; size: .
CDR3: CSARVWLAGTYEQYF; DNA: TGCAGTGCTAGAGTCTGGCTAGCGGGAACCTACGAGCAGTACTTC; D: TRBD2; J: TRBJ2-7; V: TRBV20-1; size: few
CDR3: CASSLEGRGDEQYF; DNA: TGCGCCAGCAGCTTGGAAGGCAGGGGTGACGAGCAGTACTTC; D: .; J: TRBJ2-7; V: TRBV5-1; size: .
CDR3: CATAQGRKTQYF; DNA: TGTGCCACGGCACAGGGGAGGAAGACCCAGTACTTC; D: .; J: TRBJ2-5; V: TRBV6-6; size: few
CDR3: CASSLRFGTVDGYTF; DNA: TGCGCCAGCAGCCTAAGGTTTGGGACAGTCGATGGCTACACCTTC; D: TRBD1; J: TRBJ1-2; V: TRBV5-1; size: few
CDR3: CASSGRNEQFF; DNA: TGCGCCAGCAGTGGACGCAATGAGCAGTTCTTC; D: .; J: TRBJ2-1; V: TRBV5-1; size: .
CDR3: CASSGLQGNTEAFF; DNA: TGTGCCAGCAGTGGATTACAGGGGAACACTGAAGCTTTCTTT; D: .; J: TRBJ1-1; V: TRBV6-1; size: few
CDR3: CASSSLLAGGLNEQFF; DNA: TGTGCCAGCAGTTCCCTACTAGCGGGAGGGTTAAATGAGCAGTTCTTC; D: TRBD2; J: TRBJ2-1; V: TRBV27; size: .
CDR3: CASSVTSGSGEQFF; DNA: TGTGCCAGCAGCGTCACTAGCGGTTCCGGTGAGCAGTTCTTC; D: TRBD2; J: TRBJ2-1; V: TRBV9; size: .
CDR3: CSARRGGMGEKLFF; DNA: TGCAGTGCTAGAAGGGGGGGCATGGGTGAAAAACTGTTTTTT; D: .; J: TRBJ1-4; V: TRBV20-1; size: few
CDR3: CASSFGGVEDTQYF; DNA: TGCGCCAGCAGCTTTGGGGGAGTTGAAGATACGCAGTATTTT; D: .; J: TRBJ2-3; V: TRBV5-1; size: .
CDR3: CASSLMRELRGPDTQYF; DNA: TGCGCCAGCAGCTTAATGCGGGAACTTCGAGGCCCAGATACGCAGTATTTT; D: .; J: TRBJ2-3; V: TRBV5-1; size: .
CDR3: CASSQDLSKGKSGYTF; DNA: TGCGCCAGCAGCCAAGATCTTTCTAAGGGGAAGTCTGGCTACACCTTC; D: .; J: TRBJ1-2; V: TRBV4-1; size: .
CDR3: CASSEGTGNQPQHF; DNA: TGCGCCAGCAGCGAGGGGACGGGGAATCAGCCCCAGCATTTT; D: .; J: TRBJ1-5; V: TRBV5-1; size: .
CDR3: CSASQGRQPQHF; DNA: TGCAGTGCTAGCCAGGGCCGCCAGCCCCAGCATTTT; D: .; J: TRBJ1-5; V: TRBV20-1; size: few
CDR3: CSATQSGRLAGSYEQYF; DNA: TGCAGTGCTACCCAGTCGGGTAGGCTAGCTGGCTCCTACGAGCAGTACTTC; D: .; J: TRBJ2-7; V: TRBV20-1; size: .
CDR3: CASRGPGQGIPTNEKLFF; DNA: TGCGCCAGCAGAGGTCCAGGACAGGGGATTCCAACTAATGAAAAACTGTTTTTT; D: TRBD1; J: TRBJ1-4; V: TRBV5-1; size: few
CDR3: CATSDPRGGLSNQPQHF; DNA: TGTGCCACCAGTGATCCGCGTGGAGGGCTTAGCAATCAGCCCCAGCATTTT; D: .; J: TRBJ1-5; V: TRBV24-1; size: .
CDR3: CASSLAPRRTDTQYF; DNA: TGTGCCAGCAGCTTAGCGCCTAGGCGCACAGATACGCAGTATTTT; D: .; J: TRBJ2-3; V: TRBV7-2; size: .
CDR3: CASSSTSGSSTGELFF; DNA: TGTGCCAGCAGTTCGACTAGCGGGAGCAGCACCGGGGAGCTGTTTTTT; D: TRBD2; J: TRBJ2-2; V: TRBV28; size: few
CDR3: CASSPQPREAYEQYF; DNA: TGTGCCAGCAGCCCCCAGCCCAGGGAAGCCTACGAGCAGTACTTC; D: .; J: TRBJ2-7; V: TRBV7-2; size: .
CDR3: CASSAGRRENEKLFF; DNA: TGCGCCAGCAGCGCCGGGCGAAGGGAAAATGAAAAACTGTTTTTT; D: .; J: TRBJ1-4; V: TRBV5-1; size: once
CDR3: CASSPRVGDEQYF; DNA: TGTGCCAGCAGCCCCAGGGTGGGGGACGAGCAGTACTTC; D: .; J: TRBJ2-7; V: TRBV27; size: .
CDR3: CASSWQGDYSYNEQFF; DNA: TGCGCCAGCAGCTGGCAAGGGGACTATTCCTACAATGAGCAGTTCTTC; D: TRBD2; J: TRBJ2-1; V: TRBV5-1; size: .
CDR3: CASSRGLAGVGYEQYF; DNA: TGCGCCAGCAGCCGGGGACTAGCGGGAGTCGGGTACGAGCAGTACTTC; D: TRBD2; J: TRBJ2-7; V: TRBV5-1; size: .
CDR3: CASSYRRGEDNEQFF; DNA: TGCGCCAGCAGCTACCGCCGGGGTGAGGACAATGAGCAGTTCTTC; D: .; J: TRBJ2-1; V: TRBV5-1; size: .
CDR3: CASSEPTGELFF; DNA: TGTGCCAGTAGTGAACCTACCGGGGAGCTGTTTTTT; D: .; J: TRBJ2-2; V: TRBV19; size: .
CDR3: CASSYKGALYGYTF; DNA: TGTGCCAGCAGTTACAAAGGGGCCCTCTATGGCTACACCTTC; D: .; J: TRBJ1-2; V: TRBV6-5; size: few
CDR3: CASSLEASGRRETQYF; DNA: TGTGCCAGCAGTTTAGAGGCAAGCGGGAGGCGAGAGACCCAGTACTTC; D: TRBD2; J: TRBJ2-5; V: TRBV12-3/TRBV12-4; size: .
CDR3: CASSQRLWDRNEQFF; DNA: TGTGCCAGCAGTCAACGACTTTGGGATAGGAATGAGCAGTTCTTC; D: .; J: TRBJ2-1; V: TRBV2; size: few
CDR3: CSARPDRSSYNEQFF; DNA: TGCAGTGCTAGGCCGGACCGAAGCTCCTACAATGAGCAGTTCTTC; D: .; J: TRBJ2-1; V: TRBV20-1; size: .
CDR3: CASSSLGSGYNEQFF; DNA: TGTGCCAGTAGCTCGTTGGGTAGCGGCTACAATGAGCAGTTCTTC; D: .; J: TRBJ2-1; V: TRBV19; size: .
CDR3: CSARVPKRGTVETQYF; DNA: TGCAGTGCTAGAGTTCCCAAAAGAGGGACAGTCGAGACCCAGTACTTC; D: TRBD1; J: TRBJ2-5; V: TRBV20-1; size: few
CDR3: CASSRPGRMNTEAFF; DNA: TGTGCCAGCAGCAGACCAGGACGGATGAACACTGAAGCTTTCTTT; D: .; J: TRBJ1-1; V: TRBV7-2; size: few
CDR3: CASSQQGFSYNEQFF; DNA: TGTGCCAGCAGTCAACAGGGTTTTTCCTACAATGAGCAGTTCTTC; D: .; J: TRBJ2-1; V: TRBV14; size: few
CDR3: CASQFMESGNNEQFF; DNA: TGCGCCAGCCAGTTTATGGAGTCAGGAAACAATGAGCAGTTCTTC; D: .; J: TRBJ2-1; V: TRBV5-1; size: .
CDR3: CASSLGGTSGSHEQYF; DNA: TGCGCCAGCAGCTTGGGAGGCACTAGCGGGAGCCACGAGCAGTACTTC; D: TRBD2; J: TRBJ2-7; V: TRBV5-1; size: many
CDR3: CASSFVGGGNTGELFF; DNA: TGTGCCAGCAGCTTCGTGGGGGGGGGGAACACCGGGGAGCTGTTTTTT; D: TRBD2; J: TRBJ2-2; V: TRBV7-3; size: .
CDR3: CASSPEQQETQYF; DNA: TGTGCCAGCTCACCCGAACAGCAAGAGACCCAGTACTTC; D: .; J: TRBJ2-5; V: TRBV18; size: .
CDR3: CAISGGTGSYEQYF; DNA: TGTGCCATCAGTGGGGGGACAGGGTCCTACGAGCAGTACTTC; D: TRBD1; J: TRBJ2-7; V: TRBV10-3; size: few
CDR3: CASSQFQTANTGELFF; DNA: TGTGCCAGCAGCCAGTTTCAGACGGCGAACACCGGGGAGCTGTTTTTT; D: .; J: TRBJ2-2; V: TRBV14; size: .
CDR3: CAIRNGLAGGSGTDTQYF; DNA: TGTGCCATCAGGAATGGACTAGCGGGAGGGTCGGGCACAGATACGCAGTATTTT; D: TRBD2; J: TRBJ2-3; V: TRBV10-3; size: .
CDR3: CASSTTSGRSDTQYF; DNA: TGTGCCAGCAGTACGACTAGCGGGAGATCGGATACGCAGTATTTT; D: TRBD2; J: TRBJ2-3; V: TRBV6-1; size: .
CDR3: CASSQDPARGFGYTF; DNA: TGCGCCAGCAGCCAAGATCCCGCCAGGGGATTTGGCTACACCTTC; D: .; J: TRBJ1-2; V: TRBV4-1; size: .
CDR3: CASSQDLKAGTVREQYF; DNA: TGCGCCAGCAGCCAAGATTTAAAAGCGGGAACGGTGAGGGAGCAGTACTTC; D: TRBD2; J: TRBJ2-7; V: TRBV4-1; size: .
CDR3: CASRPQIQETQYF; DNA: TGTGCCAGCCGCCCTCAGATCCAAGAGACCCAGTACTTC; D: .; J: TRBJ2-5; V: TRBV7-9; size: .
CDR3: CASTPRSGRGYTGELFF; DNA: TGTGCCAGCACCCCTAGAAGCGGGAGAGGGTACACCGGGGAGCTGTTTTTT; D: TRBD2; J: TRBJ2-2; V: TRBV7-8; size: .
CDR3: CSVHTGGANYGYTF; DNA: TGCAGCGTTCATACAGGGGGCGCGAACTATGGCTACACCTTC; D: TRBD1; J: TRBJ1-2; V: TRBV29-1; size: many